This T cell receptor (beta chain) was observed in a study of T-cell reconstitution after alpha-beta-depleted transplantation in children. As it was prepared, the TCRbeta library received unique molecular identifiers. MiXCR, run by TCRdb on the PCR reads, gives a single entry per CDR3 protein. The repertoire holds 350,000 to 450,000 distinct CDR3 sequences, with just over 20% as singletons. Germline-derived CDR1 and CDR2 are SGHRS and YFSETQ. V dropped 2 bases and J dropped 0 bases, with 12 bases sitting between them. The CDR3 runs to 16 residues. This chain joins TRBV5-1 and TRBJ2-1; perhaps TRBD2 as D (5 bases). The receptor was isolated from a human donor who donated a stem cell graft to a child with acute myeloid leukemia. The sample in question was PBMCs from the stem cell graft donor, obtained from the stem cell graft. The CDR3 region is CASSFVSGASYNEQFF. CDR3 coding DNA: TGCGCCAGCAGCTTCGTGAGCGGAGCCTCCTACAATGAGCAGTTCTTC.